The subject of this entry is one T cell receptor beta chain. This sample is drawn from a study of response to subunit inactivated influenza vaccine. TCRdb analysed the RT-PCR reads with MiXCR anew, one entry per CDR3 protein. The data hold roughly 620,000 distinct CDR3 sequences, with about 11% observed a single time. This same sample was also part of a study on T cells expressing NK-cell markers. According to that study: Libraries used 5'RACE template switching adding universal primer site and UMIs. Whether the expanded NKG2C+ T cell clones recognized HCMV remained unclear.

The receptor's source is a man in his fifties who received an inactivated influenza vaccine. The specimen comprised PBMCs from blood, sampled on the day of vaccination.

The CDR3 sequence: CASSDKGVNQPQHF. CDR3 coding DNA: TGTGCCAGCAGTGACAAGGGGGTGAATCAGCCCCAGCATTTT. The rearrangement joins TRBV6-4 to TRBJ1-5; tentative D call: TRBD1 (6 bases). The germline gives CDR1 MRHNA, CDR2 SNTAGT. Trimming left V 2 bases short and J 4 bases short, with 9 bases between. The CDR3 extends over 14 amino acids.